This T cell receptor beta chain was sequenced for a study of T cells in Graves' hyperthyroidism and ophthalmopathy. Regarding the study as a whole: In the blood, most expanded thyroid clonotypes above 0.001 appeared as well.

There were TCR beta CDR3 regions amplified from RNA transcripts. HTBI primers were the set used in a first-round RT-PCR of the TCR CDR3. TCRdb recomputed calls from the multiplex PCR reads with MiXCR, one row per CDR3 protein. Here the sample spans 490,000 or so distinct CDR3 sequences, 46% being singletons. CDR1 ENHRY and CDR2 SYGVKD come from the germline V gene. V was cut by 10 bases and J by 9 bases, with 22 bases left in between. CDR3 length equals 15 residues. Reasons for excluding patients were uncontrolled infection, other autoimmune disease, pregnancy or lactation. Every diagnosis used clinical symptoms, serum thyroxine and TRAb, thyroid ultrasound and orbital computed tomography. This clonotype turned up a few times. Antigen unknown.

The V gene is TRBV10-3, the J gene TRBJ1-6; maybe TRBD1 (5 bases). The origin of this receptor is an adult woman with Graves' disease, either hyperthyroidism or ophthalmopathy (not recorded which). What was sequenced was peripheral blood or thyroid tissue (not recorded which). In DNA form, the CDR3 reads TGTGCCAGCGCCTCGGTGGGGCAGTTAGGTTCACCCCTCCACTTT. Amino acid sequence: CASASVGQLGSPLHF.